The T cell receptor beta chain under discussion was sequenced for a study of long-term antiretroviral therapy in people with HIV. The CDR3 is 14 amino acids. Germline V CDR1 and CDR2: SGHTA, FQGNSA. V gave up 3 bases and J gave up 2 bases, with 10 bases separating them. The authors ran the immunoSEQ assay, v3.0, at survey level. It was about 40,000-55,000 T-cell genomes per sample that sequencing targeted. TCRdb's table, derived via immunoSEQ multiplex PCR, lists solely in-frame clones and lacks some. This sample has 32,000 or so clones, with over 65% found just once. The source is a woman in her fifties or sixties with HIV. This specimen was unsorted PBMCs, taken 2 years after starting antiretroviral therapy. This chain links TRBV7-2 with TRBJ1-1, with a tentative D call TRBD1 (5 bases). CDR3 protein: CASSLGGINTEAFF. The CDR3 DNA reads TGTGCCAGCAGCTTGGGGGGGATAAACACTGAAGCTTTCTTT. Filled out from reference TRBV7-2 and TRBJ1-1, the complete variable domain reads GAGVSQSPSNKVTEKGKDVELRCDPISGHTALYWYRQSLGQGLEFLIYFQGNSAPDKSGLPSDRFSAERTGGSVSTLTIQRTQQEDSAVYLCASSLGGINTEAFFGQGTRLTVV.